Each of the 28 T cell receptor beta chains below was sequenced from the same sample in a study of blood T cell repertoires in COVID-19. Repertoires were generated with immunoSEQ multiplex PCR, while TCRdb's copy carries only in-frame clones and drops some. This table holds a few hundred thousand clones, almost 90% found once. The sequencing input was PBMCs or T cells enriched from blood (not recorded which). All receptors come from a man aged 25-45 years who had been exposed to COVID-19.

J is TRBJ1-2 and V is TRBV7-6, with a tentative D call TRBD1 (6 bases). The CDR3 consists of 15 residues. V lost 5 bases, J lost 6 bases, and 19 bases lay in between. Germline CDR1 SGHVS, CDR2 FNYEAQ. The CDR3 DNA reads TGTGCCAGCAGCGTCGGAACCAGGGGCGAACATGGCTACACCTTC. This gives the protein CASSVGTRGEHGYTF.

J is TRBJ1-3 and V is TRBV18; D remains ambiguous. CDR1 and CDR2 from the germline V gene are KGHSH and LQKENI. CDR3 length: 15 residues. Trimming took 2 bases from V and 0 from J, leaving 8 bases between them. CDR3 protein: CASSPEQVSGNTIYF. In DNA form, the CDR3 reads TGTGCCAGCTCACCAGAACAAGTCTCTGGAAACACCATATATTTT.

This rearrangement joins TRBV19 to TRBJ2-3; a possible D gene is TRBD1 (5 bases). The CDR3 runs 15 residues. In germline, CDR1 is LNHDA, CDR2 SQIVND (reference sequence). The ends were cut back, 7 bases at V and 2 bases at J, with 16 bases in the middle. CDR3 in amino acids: CASTTQVSLTDTQYF. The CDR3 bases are TGTGCCAGTACCACACAGGTTTCTCTCACAGATACGCAGTATTTT.

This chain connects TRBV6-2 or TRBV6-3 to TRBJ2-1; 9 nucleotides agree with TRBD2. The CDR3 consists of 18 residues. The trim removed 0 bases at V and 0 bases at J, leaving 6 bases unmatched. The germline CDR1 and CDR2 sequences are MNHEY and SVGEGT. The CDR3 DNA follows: TGTGCCAGCAGTTACTCCCCAGCGGGGGGCCTCTCCTACAATGAGCAGTTCTTC. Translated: CASSYSPAGGLSYNEQFF.

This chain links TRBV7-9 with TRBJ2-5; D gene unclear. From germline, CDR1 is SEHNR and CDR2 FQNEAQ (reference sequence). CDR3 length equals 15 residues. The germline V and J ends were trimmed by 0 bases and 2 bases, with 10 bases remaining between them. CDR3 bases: TGTGCCAGCAGCTTAGCGCAGGCATCTCAAGAGACCCAGTACTTC. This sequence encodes CASSLAQASQETQYF.

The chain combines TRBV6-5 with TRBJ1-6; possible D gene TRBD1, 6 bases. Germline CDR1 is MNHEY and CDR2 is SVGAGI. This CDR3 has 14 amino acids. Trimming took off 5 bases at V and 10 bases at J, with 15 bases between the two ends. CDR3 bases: TGTGCCAGCAGTCCGGGACAATCGGTCTCACCCCTCCACTTT. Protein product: CASSPGQSVSPLHF.

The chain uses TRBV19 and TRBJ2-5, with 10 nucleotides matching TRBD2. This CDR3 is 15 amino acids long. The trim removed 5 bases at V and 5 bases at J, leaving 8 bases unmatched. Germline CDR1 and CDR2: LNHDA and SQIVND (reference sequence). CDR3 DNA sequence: TGTGCCAGTAGTCCTAGAGCGGGGGGGGATGAGACCCAGTACTTC. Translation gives CASSPRAGGDETQYF. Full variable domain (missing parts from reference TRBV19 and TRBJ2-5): DGGITQSPKYLFRKEGQNVTLSCEQNLNHDAMYWYRQDPGQGLRLIYYSQIVNDFQKGDIAEGYSVSREKKESFPLTVTSAQKNPTAFYLCASSPRAGGDETQYFGPGTRLLVL.

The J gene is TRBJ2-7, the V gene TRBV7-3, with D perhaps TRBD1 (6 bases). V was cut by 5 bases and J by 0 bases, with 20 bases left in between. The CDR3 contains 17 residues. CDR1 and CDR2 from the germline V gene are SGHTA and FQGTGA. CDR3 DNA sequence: TGTGCCAGCAGCAAAGAGAAGGACAGCGTTGACTCCTACGAGCAGTACTTC. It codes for CASSKEKDSVDSYEQYF.

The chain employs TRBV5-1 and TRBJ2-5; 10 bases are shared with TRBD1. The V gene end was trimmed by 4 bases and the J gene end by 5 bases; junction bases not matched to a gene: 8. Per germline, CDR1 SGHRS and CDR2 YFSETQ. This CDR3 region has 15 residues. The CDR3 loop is CASSASGTGVETQYF. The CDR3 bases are TGCGCCAGCAGCGCCTCCGGGACAGGGGTCGAGACCCAGTACTTC. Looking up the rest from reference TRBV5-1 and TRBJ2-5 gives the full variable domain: KAGVTQTPRYLIKTRGQQVTLSCSPISGHRSVSWYQQTPGQGLQFLFEYFSETQRNKGNFPGRFSGRQFSNSRSEMNVSTLELGDSALYLCASSASGTGVETQYFGPGTRLLVL.

Here the CDR3 reads CASSSNRDRGVSPLHF. CDR3 DNA sequence: TGTGCCAGCAGTTCCAACCGGGACAGGGGAGTTTCACCCCTCCACTTT. This chain uses TRBV6-5 with TRBJ1-6; TRBD1 matches at 10 bases. Germline assignment: CDR1 MNHEY and CDR2 SVGAGI. The CDR3 length is 16 residues. The J segment lost 9 bases and the V segment lost 4 bases, leaving 9 bases of the junction unmatched.

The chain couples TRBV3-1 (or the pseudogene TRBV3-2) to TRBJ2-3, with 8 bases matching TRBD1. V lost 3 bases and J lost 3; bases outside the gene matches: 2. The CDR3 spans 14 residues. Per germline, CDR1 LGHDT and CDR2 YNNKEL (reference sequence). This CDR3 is CASSHRQGTDTQYF. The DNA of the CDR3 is TGTGCCAGCAGCCACCGACAGGGGACAGATACGCAGTATTTT.

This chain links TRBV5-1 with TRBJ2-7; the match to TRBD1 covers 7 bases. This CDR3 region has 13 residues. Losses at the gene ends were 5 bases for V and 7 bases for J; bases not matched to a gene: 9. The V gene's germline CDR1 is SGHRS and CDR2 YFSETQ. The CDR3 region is CASRRDRVDEQYF. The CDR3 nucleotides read TGCGCCAGCAGACGAGACAGGGTGGATGAGCAGTACTTC. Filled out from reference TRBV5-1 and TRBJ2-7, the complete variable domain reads KAGVTQTPRYLIKTRGQQVTLSCSPISGHRSVSWYQQTPGQGLQFLFEYFSETQRNKGNFPGRFSGRQFSNSRSEMNVSTLELGDSALYLCASRRDRVDEQYFGPGTRLTVT.

The CDR3, as DNA: TGTGCCAGCAGCGGAACGGGACAGATAAACGAGCAGTACTTC. Translated, it gives CASSGTGQINEQYF. The chain carries TRBV5-6 and TRBJ2-7, with 7 bases that match TRBD1. Germline V gene lookup returns CDR1 SGHDT and CDR2 YYEEEE. V shed 4 bases and J 5 bases; nucleotides not matched to a gene: 9. This CDR3 has 14 residues.

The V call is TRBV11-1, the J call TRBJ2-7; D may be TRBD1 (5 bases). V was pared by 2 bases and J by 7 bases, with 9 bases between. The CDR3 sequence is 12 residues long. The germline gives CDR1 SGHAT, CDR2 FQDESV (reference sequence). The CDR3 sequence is CASSLQGREQYF. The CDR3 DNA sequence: TGTGCCAGCAGCTTACAGGGAAGGGAGCAGTACTTC.

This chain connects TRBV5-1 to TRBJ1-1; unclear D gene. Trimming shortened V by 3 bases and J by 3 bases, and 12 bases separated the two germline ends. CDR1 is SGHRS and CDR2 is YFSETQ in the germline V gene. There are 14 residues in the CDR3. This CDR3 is CASSSTPYDTEAFF. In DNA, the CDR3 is TGCGCCAGCAGCTCTACTCCATATGACACTGAAGCTTTCTTT.

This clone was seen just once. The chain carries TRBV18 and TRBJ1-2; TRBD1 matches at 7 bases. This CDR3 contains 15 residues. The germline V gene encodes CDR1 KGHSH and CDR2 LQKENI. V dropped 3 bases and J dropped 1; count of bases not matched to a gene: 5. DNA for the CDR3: TGTGCCAGCTCACCTCGGGACAGTCTTAACTATGGCTACACCTTC. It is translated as CASSPRDSLNYGYTF.

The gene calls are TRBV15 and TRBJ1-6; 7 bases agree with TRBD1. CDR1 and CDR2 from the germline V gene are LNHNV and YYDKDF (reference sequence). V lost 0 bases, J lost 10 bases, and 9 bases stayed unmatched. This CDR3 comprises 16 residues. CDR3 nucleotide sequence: TGTGCCACCAGCAGAGACAGGGGAGACAGGGCCTCACCCCTCCACTTT. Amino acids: CATSRDRGDRASPLHF.

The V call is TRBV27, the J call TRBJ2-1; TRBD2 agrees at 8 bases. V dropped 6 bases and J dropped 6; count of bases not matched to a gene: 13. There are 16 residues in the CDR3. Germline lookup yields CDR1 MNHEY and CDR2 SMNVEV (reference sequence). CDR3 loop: CASSSQGGGTLNEQFF. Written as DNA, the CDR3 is TGTGCCAGCAGCTCTCAAGGCGGGGGGACCCTCAATGAGCAGTTCTTC.

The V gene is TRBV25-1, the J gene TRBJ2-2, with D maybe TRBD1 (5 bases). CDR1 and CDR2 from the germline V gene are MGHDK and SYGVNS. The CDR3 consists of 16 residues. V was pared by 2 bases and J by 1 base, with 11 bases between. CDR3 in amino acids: CASSERGFRNTGELFF. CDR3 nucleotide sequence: TGTGCCAGCAGTGAAAGGGGTTTTCGGAACACCGGGGAGCTGTTTTTT. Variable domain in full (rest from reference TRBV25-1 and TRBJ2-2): EADIYQTPRYLVIGTGKKITLECSQTMGHDKMYWYQQDPGMELHLIHYSYGVNSTEKGDLSSESTVSRIRTEHFPLTLESARPSHTSQYLCASSERGFRNTGELFFGEGSRLTVL.

CDR3 residues: CASSPDPLSRGYTF. The DNA of the CDR3 is TGTGCCAGCTCCCCGGATCCTCTATCGAGGGGCTACACCTTC. This chain uses TRBV18 with TRBJ1-2; unclear D gene. The V end was cut by 6 bases, the J end by 8 bases, with 19 bases between. CDR1 and CDR2 (germline): KGHSH, LQKENI. The CDR3 totals 14 residues.

CDR3 sequence reads: CASSPGTGGGQPQHF. The CDR3 DNA follows: TGTGCCAGCTCACCGGGAACCGGGGGAGGTCAGCCCCAGCATTTT. This chain links TRBV18 with TRBJ1-5; TRBD1 might be the D (5 bases). V was shortened by 3 bases and J by 6 bases, with 15 bases between the two germline ends. Germline values: CDR1 KGHSH, CDR2 LQKENI. This CDR3 contains 15 residues.

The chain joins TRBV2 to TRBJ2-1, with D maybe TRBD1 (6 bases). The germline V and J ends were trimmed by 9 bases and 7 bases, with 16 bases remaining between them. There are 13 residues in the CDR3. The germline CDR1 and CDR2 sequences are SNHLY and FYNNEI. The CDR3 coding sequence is TGTGCCAGTTATTGGACTCAGGGGAATGAGCAGTTCTTC. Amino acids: CASYWTQGNEQFF.

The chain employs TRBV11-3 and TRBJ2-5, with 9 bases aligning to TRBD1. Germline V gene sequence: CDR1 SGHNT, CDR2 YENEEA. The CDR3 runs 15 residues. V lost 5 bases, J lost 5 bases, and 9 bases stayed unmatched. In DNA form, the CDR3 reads TGTGCCAGCAGCCAAGCGGGACAGGGAAGGGAGACCCAGTACTTC. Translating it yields CASSQAGQGRETQYF.

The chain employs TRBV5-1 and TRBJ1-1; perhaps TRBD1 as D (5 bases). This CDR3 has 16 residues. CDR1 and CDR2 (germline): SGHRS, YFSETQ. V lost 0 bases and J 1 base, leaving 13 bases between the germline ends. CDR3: CASSLVSGVANTEAFF. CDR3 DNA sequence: TGCGCCAGCAGCTTGGTTTCGGGGGTGGCGAACACTGAAGCTTTCTTT.

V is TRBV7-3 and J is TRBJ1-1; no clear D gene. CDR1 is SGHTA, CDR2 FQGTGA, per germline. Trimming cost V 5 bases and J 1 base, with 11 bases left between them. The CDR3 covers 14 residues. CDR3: CASSPRGRNTEAFF. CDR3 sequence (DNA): TGTGCCAGCAGCCCGCGGGGTAGGAACACTGAAGCTTTCTTT.

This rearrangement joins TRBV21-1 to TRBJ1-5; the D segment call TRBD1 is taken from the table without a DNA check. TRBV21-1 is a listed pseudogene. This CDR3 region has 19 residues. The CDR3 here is CASSKDGWGPRAGNQPQHF. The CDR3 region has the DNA TGTGCCAGCAGCAAAGACGGGTGGGGTCCCAGGGCCGGCAATCAGCCCCAGCATTTT.

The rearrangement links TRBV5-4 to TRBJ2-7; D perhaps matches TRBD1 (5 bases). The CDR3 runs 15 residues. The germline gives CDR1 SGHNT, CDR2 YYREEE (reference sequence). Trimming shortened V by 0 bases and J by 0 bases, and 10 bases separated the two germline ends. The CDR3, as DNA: TGTGCCAGCAGCTTGGAGGTCAGGGTCTCCTACGAGCAGTACTTC. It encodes CASSLEVRVSYEQYF.

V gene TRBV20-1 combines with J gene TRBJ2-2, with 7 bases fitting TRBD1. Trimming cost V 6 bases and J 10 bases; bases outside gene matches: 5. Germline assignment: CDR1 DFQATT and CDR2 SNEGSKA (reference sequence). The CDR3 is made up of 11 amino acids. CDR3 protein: CSAIDRAELFF. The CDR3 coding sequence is TGCAGTGCGATTGACAGGGCGGAGCTGTTTTTT.